A single sample gave rise to the 3 T cell receptor beta chains below, sequenced in a study of blood T cell repertoires in COVID-19. The method was immunoSEQ multiplex PCR; TCRdb's version includes in-frame clones alone and lacks a portion of them. The sample lists approximately 98,000 clones; about 80% were seen once. The sample comprised peripheral blood. The receptors come from a man in his 60s with acute or convalescent COVID-19.

V is TRBV14 and J is TRBJ2-1; 7 bases match TRBD2. Germline CDR1 and CDR2: SGHDN and FVKESK. Trimming cost V 2 bases and J 5 bases; bases outside gene matches: 6. The CDR3 is 15 amino acids. CDR3 DNA: TGTGCCAGCAGCCAAAGGACGGCGGGAGACAATGAGCAGTTCTTC. Translated: CASSQRTAGDNEQFF.

In its sample, this clone was seen a few times. This rearrangement joins TRBV2 to TRBJ2-1, with 7 bases identical to TRBD1. The trim removed 6 bases at V and 2 bases at J, leaving 1 base unmatched. CDR1 SNHLY and CDR2 FYNNEI come from the germline V gene. The CDR3 loop spans 13 amino acids. CDR3 protein: CASRGGTYNEQFF. The CDR3 DNA sequence: TGTGCCAGCAGAGGGGGCACCTACAATGAGCAGTTCTTC.

The V call is TRBV7-2, the J call TRBJ2-7, with TRBD1 identical over 9 bases. The ends lost 4 bases at V and 6 bases at J; junction bases unmatched: 7. The CDR3 covers 14 residues. Germline V gene data show CDR1 as SGHTA and CDR2 as FQGNSA. In nucleotides, the CDR3 is TGTGCCAGCAGCTCCCGGGACAGGGCCTCCGAGCAGTACTTC. Its translation: CASSSRDRASEQYF.